This passage covers 2 T cell receptor beta chains from one sample sequenced in a study of beta chain features in type 1 diabetes. Antigens for these TCRs are unknown. Notes on the study in general: Researchers report that Type 1 diabetes patients had moderately but significantly shorter TCRB CDR3s across all four CD4+ subsets.

TCRB transcripts that were expressed got sequenced, as all of the isolated RNA had been reverse transcribed. The method was immunoSEQ multiplex PCR; TCRdb's version includes in-frame clones alone and lacks a portion of them. The data hold 300,000 to 400,000 clones, with about a tenth observed a single time. Sequences were obtained from central memory CD4+ T cells from blood. The source is a young man with type 1 diabetes.

This chain joins TRBV2 and TRBJ2-3; tentative D call: TRBD1 (8 bases). The CDR3 has 12 amino acids. Germline V gives CDR1 SNHLY, CDR2 FYNNEI. The CDR3 bases are TGTGGCCCACAGGGGGGGTCAGATACGCAGTATTTT. Translation gives CGPQGGSDTQYF. The variable domain in full, completed from reference TRBV2 and TRBJ2-3, reads EPEVTQTPSHQVTQMGQEVILRCVPISNHLYFYWYRQILGQKVEFLVSFYNNEISEKSEIFDDQFSVERPDGSNFTLKIRSTKLEDSAMYFCGPQGGSDTQYFGPGTRLTVL.

This clone was seen a handful of times. This chain connects TRBV10-2 to TRBJ2-3, with 10 positions matching TRBD2. Germline values: CDR1 WSHSY, CDR2 SAAADI. This CDR3 has 15 residues. The J segment lost 6 bases and the V segment lost 3 bases, leaving 6 bases of the junction unmatched. CDR3 loop: CASSEVLAGADTQYF. The CDR3 nucleotides read TGCGCCAGCAGTGAAGTGCTAGCGGGGGCGGATACGCAGTATTTT.